One and the same sample provided the 32 T cell receptor beta chains below, sequenced in a study of beta chain features in type 1 diabetes. Study-level points and caveats: All four CD4+ subsets from Type 1 diabetes patients carried moderately but significantly shorter TCRB CDR3s.

These receptors have no identified antigens. Isolated RNA was reverse transcribed in full, so expressed TCRB transcripts were sequenced. Profiled with immunoSEQ multiplex PCR; TCRdb holds only in-frame clones, not every one. In the table there are around 710,000 clones, 12% of which are singletons. Sequences were obtained from naive CD4+ T cells from blood. The receptor source for this set is a man aged 30 to 39 with type 1 diabetes.

The chain carries TRBV6-1 and TRBJ1-4, with D uncertain. This CDR3 region has 10 residues. With 9 bases removed from V and 5 bases from J, the gap between germline ends came to 4 bases. The germline CDR1 and CDR2 sequences are MNHNS and SASEGT. The CDR3 sequence: CASQNEKLFF. Written as DNA, the CDR3 is TGTGCCAGTCAAAATGAAAAACTGTTTTTT.

The CDR3 DNA sequence: TGTGCCAGCTCACCAGCGACAGGCTACGAGCAGTACTTC. Amino acids: CASSPATGYEQYF. This rearrangement joins TRBV18 to TRBJ2-7, with D tentatively TRBD1 (6 bases). Germline CDR1 reads KGHSH; CDR2 reads LQKENI. CDR3 length: 13 residues. Trimming removed 2 bases at V and 3 bases at J, with 8 bases between.

The V call is TRBV18, the J call TRBJ2-7; no clear D. Per the germline V gene, CDR1 is KGHSH and CDR2 is LQKENI. This CDR3 is 15 amino acids long. Trimming removed 0 bases at V and 5 bases at J, with 14 bases between. This CDR3 reads CASSPPSGVKDEQYF. The CDR3 DNA sequence: TGTGCCAGCTCACCACCGTCAGGAGTGAAGGACGAGCAGTACTTC.

The genes are TRBV6-5 and TRBJ1-1; D is ambiguous. V lost 6 bases, J lost 0 bases, and 11 bases lay in between. Per the germline V gene, CDR1 is MNHEY and CDR2 is SVGAGI. The CDR3 extends over 14 amino acids. The CDR3 loop reads CASRTGNMNTEAFF. The CDR3 bases are TGTGCCAGCAGGACGGGGAATATGAACACTGAAGCTTTCTTT.

This chain connects TRBV28 to TRBJ2-7; 8 nucleotides match TRBD1. CDR1 is MDHEN and CDR2 is SYDVKM in the germline V gene. There are 11 residues in the CDR3. The V segment lost 6 bases and the J segment 6 bases; nucleotides outside the gene matches: 1. The CDR3 is CASRTGVEQYF. CDR3 DNA sequence: TGTGCCAGCAGGACAGGGGTCGAGCAGTACTTC. Combining the CDR3 with reference TRBV28 and TRBJ2-7 gives the whole variable domain DVKVTQSSRYLVKRTGEKVFLECVQDMDHENMFWYRQDPGLGLRLIYFSYDVKMKEKGDIPEGYSVSREKKERFSLILESASTNQTSMYLCASRTGVEQYFGPGTRLTVT.

This clone showed up just a few times. This CDR3 is CASSLGVHRGASQETQYF. DNA of the CDR3: TGCGCCAGCAGCTTGGGCGTTCACAGGGGCGCGTCACAAGAGACCCAGTACTTC. The rearrangement uses TRBV5-1 and TRBJ2-5, with 7 bases matching TRBD1. Germline V gives CDR1 SGHRS, CDR2 YFSETQ. There are 18 residues in the CDR3. With V trimmed by 0 bases and J by 2 bases, 13 bases remained unmatched. The full variable domain, completed using reference TRBV5-1 and TRBJ2-5, is KAGVTQTPRYLIKTRGQQVTLSCSPISGHRSVSWYQQTPGQGLQFLFEYFSETQRNKGNFPGRFSGRQFSNSRSEMNVSTLELGDSALYLCASSLGVHRGASQETQYFGPGTRLLVL.

The chain links TRBV30 to TRBJ2-1; 7 bases line up with TRBD2. Germline V gives CDR1 GTSNPN, CDR2 SVGIG (reference sequence). The CDR3 totals 14 residues. Trimming took 7 bases from V and 1 from J; bases not matched to a gene: 7. As DNA, the CDR3 is TGTGCCTTGCACGGGGGGTCTTCCTACAATGAGCAGTTCTTC. It encodes CALHGGSSYNEQFF.

This clone was detected a few times. The rearrangement joins TRBV9 to TRBJ1-5; D call uncertain. CDR1 and CDR2 from the germline V gene are SGDLS and YYNGEE. With 0 bases removed from V and 8 bases from J, the gap between germline ends came to 15 bases. CDR3 length: 15 amino acids. The CDR3 sequence: CASSVDPEGTEPQHF. Here the CDR3 DNA reads TGTGCCAGCAGCGTAGACCCCGAGGGTACGGAGCCCCAGCATTTT.

The rearrangement links TRBV25-1 to TRBJ2-7; D might be TRBD2 (5 bases). The CDR3 covers 15 residues. From germline, CDR1 is MGHDK and CDR2 SYGVNS. Trimming stripped 2 bases from V and 6 bases from J, with 17 bases between. CDR3 bases: TGTGCCAGCAGTGAACCCGGGGAAAGATCGGCCGAGCAGTACTTC. Translated, it gives CASSEPGERSAEQYF.

The chain links TRBV9 to TRBJ2-7; D gene uncertain. The germline V and J ends were trimmed by 10 bases and 1 base, with 9 bases remaining between them. The germline V gene encodes CDR1 SGDLS and CDR2 YYNGEE. This CDR3 is built from 11 residues. CDR3 nucleotides: TGTGCCCGAACGACTTCCTACGAGCAGTACTTC. It encodes CARTTSYEQYF.

This clone was observed a few times. The chain joins TRBV7-8 to TRBJ2-1; no clear D gene. This CDR3 is 12 amino acids long. V lost 6 bases and J lost 3, with 6 bases in between. CDR1 is SGHVS and CDR2 is FQNEAQ in the germline V gene. The chain's CDR3 is CASSPDYNEQFF. The CDR3 coding sequence is TGTGCCAGCAGTCCCGACTACAATGAGCAGTTCTTC.

This clone came up a few times. V gene TRBV7-9 combines with J gene TRBJ2-7; possibly TRBD1 or TRBD2 for D (5 bases each). This CDR3 has 14 residues. The V end lost 5 bases, the J end lost 2 bases, and 13 bases lay between the germline ends. The V gene's germline CDR1 is SEHNR and CDR2 FQNEAQ (reference sequence). The CDR3: CASSTGTPPYEQYF. CDR3 sequence (DNA): TGTGCCAGCAGCACCGGGACCCCCCCCTACGAGCAGTACTTC.

This clone was recorded a few times. The genes are TRBV7-2 and TRBJ1-4, with 7 positions matching TRBD1. Unmatched junction bases numbered 5, after V lost 0 bases and J lost 7 bases. The CDR3 consists of 15 residues. CDR1 is SGHTA, CDR2 FQGNSA, per germline. The CDR3 nucleotides are TGTGCCAGCAGCTTAGCTGGGGGACAGCCTGAAAAACTGTTTTTT. Protein product: CASSLAGGQPEKLFF.

This chain links TRBV7-2 with TRBJ1-4; TRBD1 matches at 8 bases. The ends lost 4 bases at V and 7 bases at J; junction bases unmatched: 5. Per the germline V gene, CDR1 is SGHTA and CDR2 is FQGNSA. CDR3 size: 14 residues. CDR3 loop: CASSSGGSGEKLFF. The CDR3 DNA sequence: TGTGCCAGCAGCTCAGGGGGCTCGGGTGAAAAACTGTTTTTT.

The chain carries TRBV4-1 and TRBJ1-6; 9 positions match TRBD1. The V gene's germline CDR1 is MGHRA and CDR2 YSYEKL. The V gene end was trimmed by 0 bases and the J gene end by 10 bases; junction bases not matched to a gene: 7. The CDR3 is 16 amino acids. CDR3 bases: TGCGCCAGCAGCCAAGATTGGGACAGGGCTCGATCACCCCTCCACTTT. Translating it yields CASSQDWDRARSPLHF.

As to this clone: This sample includes further DNA sequences coding for the same CDR3. The chain uses TRBV5-1 and TRBJ2-3, with 10 bases matching TRBD2. The ends lost 4 bases at V and 0 bases at J; junction bases unmatched: 2. CDR3 size: 15 residues. The germline V gene has CDR1 SGHRS and CDR2 YFSETQ. The DNA for the CDR3 is TGCGCCAGCAGCACACTAGCGGGGAGCACAGATACGCAGTATTTT. It translates to CASSTLAGSTDTQYF.

The V gene is TRBV5-1, the J gene TRBJ2-5, with 7 bases lining up with TRBD1. V was clipped by 3 bases and J by 1 base; unmatched bases: 9. The germline V gene has CDR1 SGHRS and CDR2 YFSETQ. This CDR3 comprises 16 residues. The CDR3 nucleotides are TGCGCCAGCAGCTCGGAAGCACAGGGGATCCAAGAGACCCAGTACTTC. Amino acid sequence: CASSSEAQGIQETQYF.

The chain recombines TRBV7-2 with TRBJ2-6; no clear D gene. CDR3 length equals 17 residues. Deletions cut 3 bases from V and 0 bases from J, with 12 bases between. Germline assignment: CDR1 SGHTA and CDR2 FQGNSA. As DNA, the CDR3 is TGTGCCAGCAGCTTGAATCCGCTGAGCTCTGGGGCCAACGTCCTGACTTTC. Translating it yields CASSLNPLSSGANVLTF.

The chain recombines TRBV7-8 with TRBJ2-7, with D unresolved. This CDR3 has 13 amino acids. Germline assignment: CDR1 SGHVS and CDR2 FQNEAQ. Trimming removed 6 bases from V and 0 bases from J, with 9 bases in between. CDR3 residues: CASRLTGSYEQYF. The DNA of the CDR3 is TGTGCCAGCAGACTAACGGGCTCCTACGAGCAGTACTTC.

This clone was counted only a few times. The chain joins TRBV11-3 to TRBJ2-3; D unclear. V dropped 0 bases and J dropped 10 bases, with 8 bases sitting between them. Looked up from germline, CDR1 is SGHNT and CDR2 is YENEEA. The CDR3 totals 12 residues. CDR3 sequence reads: CASSLDDRAQYF. CDR3 in DNA: TGTGCCAGCAGCTTAGATGACCGGGCGCAGTATTTT.

This clone has just a few counts. The chain links TRBV7-2 to TRBJ2-7; no clear D gene. Trimming left V 4 bases short and J 6 bases short, with 19 bases between. There are 15 residues in the CDR3. CDR1 is SGHTA and CDR2 is FQGNSA in the germline V gene. In DNA, the CDR3 is TGTGCCAGCAGCTCAACTGACAAACCGGTGGGCGAGCAGTACTTC. Translating gives CASSSTDKPVGEQYF. The full variable domain, rest sourced from reference TRBV7-2 and TRBJ2-7, is GAGVSQSPSNKVTEKGKDVELRCDPISGHTALYWYRQSLGQGLEFLIYFQGNSAPDKSGLPSDRFSAERTGGSVSTLTIQRTQQEDSAVYLCASSSTDKPVGEQYFGPGTRLTVT.

V is TRBV5-6 and J is TRBJ2-7; D gene unclear. TRBJ2-1 explains the end of the DNA better; the J call may be wrong. This CDR3 is 12 amino acids long. CDR1 and CDR2 (germline): SGHDT, YYEEEE. The CDR3 loop is CASSTIFGEQFF. CDR3 nucleotides: TGTGCCAGCAGCACCATTTTTGGTGAGCAGTTCTTC.

This chain links TRBV6-6 with TRBJ2-5; tentatively, D is TRBD1 (5 bases). The CDR3 length is 13 residues. Trimming pared 6 bases from V and 1 base from J, leaving 9 bases between. Germline loops: CDR1 MNHNY, CDR2 SVGAGI (reference sequence). In DNA form, the CDR3 reads TGTGCCAGCAGCCAAGACAGCCAAGAGACCCAGTACTTC. As protein: CASSQDSQETQYF.

This clone was counted only a few times. The chain couples TRBV9 to TRBJ1-1; D might be TRBD1 (6 bases). Germline values: CDR1 SGDLS, CDR2 YYNGEE. V lost 3 bases to trimming and J lost 6 bases, with 12 bases between them. The CDR3 spans 13 residues. CDR3 DNA sequence: TGTGCCAGCAGCGCTCCAGGGGTGGCTGAAGCTTTCTTT. The encoded protein is CASSAPGVAEAFF.

This clone was observed a handful of times. V gene TRBV4-3 combines with J gene TRBJ2-3, with 7 bases fitting TRBD2. Trimming took 4 bases from V and 1 from J; bases not matched to a gene: 11. Germline values: CDR1 LGHNA, CDR2 YSLEER. The CDR3 covers 17 residues. Here the CDR3 reads CASSLFNTAGGTDTQYF. CDR3 in DNA: TGCGCCAGCAGCCTCTTTAACACCGCGGGGGGCACAGATACGCAGTATTTT.

This clone was picked up a small number of times. The DNA of the CDR3 is TGCGCCAGCAGCCCCGGGACTGTCAATGAGCAGTTCTTC. It specifies CASSPGTVNEQFF. The V gene is TRBV5-1, the J gene TRBJ2-1, with TRBD2 as a possible D gene (6 bases). Germline CDR1 SGHRS, CDR2 YFSETQ. Between the trimmed V and J ends, which lost 4 bases and 6 bases, there was a span of 11 bases. This CDR3 spans 13 amino acids.

The V gene is TRBV7-9, the J gene TRBJ2-1; maybe TRBD1 (6 bases). With 1 base removed from V and 2 bases from J, the gap between germline ends came to 9 bases. The CDR3 contains 15 residues. Looked up from germline, CDR1 is SEHNR and CDR2 is FQNEAQ (reference sequence). The CDR3 coding sequence is TGTGCCAGCAGCTTAGAAGGGGGAACCTACAATGAGCAGTTCTTC. This translates into CASSLEGGTYNEQFF.

The J gene is TRBJ2-7, the V gene TRBV11-2; a possible D gene is TRBD1 (6 bases). The CDR3 loop spans 15 amino acids. CDR1 and CDR2 from the germline V gene are SGHAT and FQNNGV. Trimming removed 7 bases from V and 6 bases from J, with 22 bases in between. CDR3 sequence reads: CASTIGALQGIEQYF. The DNA of the CDR3 is TGTGCCAGCACAATAGGGGCCCTTCAGGGGATCGAGCAGTACTTC.

The V and J genes are TRBV5-1 and TRBJ2-5; D is unresolved. V was trimmed by 1 base and J by 2 bases, leaving 9 bases between them. Germline V CDR1 and CDR2: SGHRS, YFSETQ. This CDR3 has 14 residues. The DNA of the CDR3 is TGCGCCAGCAGCTTGTGGGTAGGACAAGAGACCCAGTACTTC. Translated, it gives CASSLWVGQETQYF.

This clone has only a few counts. Here the CDR3 reads CASSYGGAWYNEQFF. The DNA of the CDR3 is TGTGCCAGCAGCTACGGGGGAGCCTGGTACAATGAGCAGTTCTTC. V and J are TRBV6-5 and TRBJ2-1, with D perhaps matching TRBD2 (6 bases). CDR1 is MNHEY, CDR2 SVGAGI, per germline. Trimming took 6 bases from V and 4 from J, leaving 16 bases between them. The CDR3 covers 15 residues.

The V and J genes are TRBV27 and TRBJ2-7; 10 positions match TRBD2. The trim removed 2 bases at V and 2 bases at J, leaving 3 bases unmatched. Germline CDR1 and CDR2: MNHEY and SMNVEV (reference sequence). This CDR3 has 15 residues. For the CDR3, the DNA is TGTGCCAGCAGTTTAGAAGCGGGGGGGCCCTACGAGCAGTACTTC. This codes for CASSLEAGGPYEQYF.

The chain joins TRBV21-1 to TRBJ2-7; the table's D call of TRBD1 was not tested on the DNA. TRBV21-1 is a pseudogene. This CDR3 region has 13 residues. The CDR3: CARPDRGGYEQYF. The CDR3 nucleotides are TGTGCCAGACCGGACAGGGGTGGGTACGAGCAGTACTTC.